These 14 T cell receptor beta chains originate from one sample sequenced in a study of blood T cell repertoires in COVID-19. Repertoires were generated with immunoSEQ multiplex PCR, while TCRdb's copy carries only in-frame clones and drops some. The sample has 180,000 or so clones; more than 75% are singletons. Sequencing was performed on peripheral blood. The receptors derive from a woman of 80 years or more with acute or convalescent COVID-19.

This rearrangement joins TRBV6-6 to TRBJ1-1; a weak D match, TRBD1 (5 bases). The germline V gene encodes CDR1 MNHNY and CDR2 SVGAGI (reference sequence). V shed 5 bases and J shed 5 bases, with 12 bases lying between them. The CDR3 covers 13 residues. CDR3 loop: CASSPPGETEAFF. The CDR3 bases are TGTGCCAGCAGTCCACCGGGGGAAACTGAAGCTTTCTTT.

The chain is built from TRBV5-5 and TRBJ2-7; tentatively, D is TRBD1 (5 bases). Germline values: CDR1 SGHKS, CDR2 YYEKEE (reference sequence). V lost 0 bases and J lost 0, with 10 bases in between. The CDR3 contains 15 residues. CDR3 amino acids: CASSLAVRASYEQYF. The CDR3 coding sequence is TGTGCCAGCAGCTTGGCCGTCAGGGCCTCCTACGAGCAGTACTTC.

This clone appeared once. CDR3 region: CASSIPETNEKLFF. The CDR3 nucleotides read TGTGCCAGTAGTATCCCAGAAACTAATGAAAAACTGTTTTTT. V gene TRBV19 combines with J gene TRBJ1-4, with D unresolved. The V gene lost 3 bases and the J gene lost 1 base, with 6 bases spanning the gap. Germline assignment: CDR1 LNHDA and CDR2 SQIVND (reference sequence). This CDR3 is built from 14 residues.

The chain is built from TRBV30 and TRBJ2-2, with 7 bases lining up with TRBD1. This CDR3 spans 18 amino acids. The junction had 15 bases not matched to a gene; V was cut back by 2 bases and J by 3 bases. Germline loops: CDR1 GTSNPN, CDR2 SVGIG (reference sequence). Here the CDR3 reads CAWSPPPHPTGYTGELFF. Here the CDR3 DNA reads TGTGCCTGGAGTCCACCTCCCCACCCGACAGGGTACACCGGGGAGCTGTTTTTT. The complete variable domain, with remaining parts taken from reference TRBV30 and TRBJ2-2, reads SQTIHQWPATLVQPVGSPLSLECTVEGTSNPNLYWYRQAAGRGLQLLFYSVGIGQISSEVPQNLSASRPQDRQFILSSKKLLLSDSGFYLCAWSPPPHPTGYTGELFFGEGSRLTVL.

The genes are TRBV7-9 and TRBJ1-6, with 8 bases aligning to TRBD1. Trimming at V came to 5 bases and at J to 4 bases, leaving 10 bases not matched to a gene. Germline CDR1 reads SEHNR; CDR2 reads FQNEAQ (reference sequence). This CDR3 is 17 amino acids long. The chain's CDR3 is CASSARTGSSYNSPLHF. CDR3 sequence (DNA): TGTGCCAGCAGCGCCCGGACAGGGAGCTCTTATAATTCACCCCTCCACTTT.

The chain links TRBV7-2 to TRBJ2-5; TRBD2 agrees at 7 bases. CDR3 size: 15 residues. The V gene's germline CDR1 is SGHTA and CDR2 FQGNSA. J gave up 2 bases and V 3 bases, and 6 bases lay outside the gene matches. CDR3 loop: CASSLGGALQETQYF. Here the CDR3 DNA reads TGTGCCAGCAGCTTGGGAGGGGCGCTACAAGAGACCCAGTACTTC. Full variable domain (outside the CDR3, taken from reference TRBV7-2 and TRBJ2-5): GAGVSQSPSNKVTEKGKDVELRCDPISGHTALYWYRQSLGQGLEFLIYFQGNSAPDKSGLPSDRFSAERTGGSVSTLTIQRTQQEDSAVYLCASSLGGALQETQYFGPGTRLLVL.

This sequence joins TRBV5-8 and TRBJ1-2, with 7 bases that match TRBD1. V lost 0 bases and J lost 0; bases outside the gene matches: 8. The length of the CDR3 is 17 residues. Germline V gene data show CDR1 as SGHTS and CDR2 as YDEGEE. The CDR3: CASSLGGTAESNYGYTF. The DNA for the CDR3 is TGTGCCAGCAGCTTGGGAGGGACAGCTGAATCTAACTATGGCTACACCTTC.

This chain uses TRBV5-4 with TRBJ2-7, with TRBD2 matching over 10 bases. The trim removed 2 bases at V and 5 bases at J, leaving 7 bases unmatched. The CDR3 length is 15 residues. Germline CDR1 and CDR2: SGHNT and YYREEE (reference sequence). The CDR3 DNA is TGTGCCAGCAGCTTAGCGGGAGGGACCTGGAACGAGCAGTACTTC. This translates into CASSLAGGTWNEQYF. Full variable domain (outside the CDR3, taken from reference TRBV5-4 and TRBJ2-7): ETGVTQSPTHLIKTRGQQVTLRCSSQSGHNTVSWYQQALGQGPQFIFQYYREEENGRGNFPPRFSGLQFPNYSSELNVNALELDDSALYLCASSLAGGTWNEQYFGPGTRLTVT.

The chain joins TRBV18 to TRBJ2-7; maybe TRBD1 (5 bases). In germline, CDR1 is KGHSH, CDR2 LQKENI. The CDR3 covers 15 residues. Trimming removed 1 base from V and 2 bases from J, with 12 bases in between. For the CDR3, the DNA is TGTGCCAGCTCACCACTGGGTCAGGGCCCCTACGAGCAGTACTTC. Its translation is CASSPLGQGPYEQYF.

This clone was picked up a small number of times. CDR3 DNA sequence: TGCGCCAGCAGCTGGCGGACTAGCGGGATCACCGCGAACACCGGGGAGCTGTTTTTT. Its protein is CASSWRTSGITANTGELFF. The rearrangement joins TRBV5-1 to TRBJ2-2; 12 nucleotides align to TRBD2. The J segment lost 0 bases and the V segment lost 3 bases, leaving 9 bases of the junction unmatched. Germline V gene sequence: CDR1 SGHRS, CDR2 YFSETQ. This CDR3 has 19 amino acids. Complete variable domain (other parts from reference TRBV5-1 and TRBJ2-2): KAGVTQTPRYLIKTRGQQVTLSCSPISGHRSVSWYQQTPGQGLQFLFEYFSETQRNKGNFPGRFSGRQFSNSRSEMNVSTLELGDSALYLCASSWRTSGITANTGELFFGEGSRLTVL.

V is TRBV9 and J is TRBJ1-1; D not certain. CDR1 and CDR2 (germline): SGDLS, YYNGEE. V was shortened by 3 bases and J by 4 bases, with 13 bases between the two germline ends. The CDR3 runs to 14 residues. CDR3 in DNA: TGTGCCAGCAGCGAGAACCTTGGCGGCACTGAAGCTTTCTTT. This codes for CASSENLGGTEAFF.

The chain couples TRBV4-2 to TRBJ2-2; 7 bases agree with TRBD1. V lost 1 base to trimming and J lost 4 bases; unmatched junction nucleotides: 12. The CDR3 has 18 residues. From germline, CDR1 is LGHNA and CDR2 YNFKEQ. CDR3 protein: CASSQVLWEQGSTGELFF. CDR3 sequence (DNA): TGTGCCAGCAGCCAAGTGCTATGGGAACAGGGGAGCACCGGGGAGCTGTTTTTT.

The chain has TRBV6-5 and TRBJ2-1; 10 bases match TRBD1. Germline CDR1 reads MNHEY; CDR2 reads SVGAGI. This CDR3 has 15 amino acids. The ends lost 0 bases at V and 9 bases at J; junction bases unmatched: 5. This chain's CDR3 is CASSYSGQGVGEQFF. CDR3 sequence (DNA): TGTGCCAGCAGTTACTCCGGACAGGGGGTGGGTGAGCAGTTCTTC.

V usage is TRBV9 and J usage is TRBJ2-7; D perhaps matches TRBD2 (6 bases). V dropped 4 bases and J dropped 2 bases, with 16 bases sitting between them. Germline V gene lookup returns CDR1 SGDLS and CDR2 YYNGEE. The CDR3 has 15 residues. The CDR3 DNA follows: TGTGCCAGCAGCCACGACGGGACTTATGCCTACGAGCAGTACTTC. Its protein is CASSHDGTYAYEQYF. Based on the CDR3 plus reference TRBV9 and TRBJ2-7, the full variable domain is DSGVTQTPKHLITATGQRVTLRCSPRSGDLSVYWYQQSLDQGLQFLIQYYNGEERAKGNILERFSAQQFPDLHSELNLSSLELGDSALYFCASSHDGTYAYEQYFGPGTRLTVT.